The clone carrying this T cell receptor (beta chain) occurred many times. This record comes from a study of regulatory T cells in long-lasting Graves disease. Time point: newly diagnosed GD, antithyroid drugs for less than 3 months. There was RNA extracted from PBMCs, and the TCR library was made from it. Construction of TCR beta libraries relied on iRepertoire HTBI primers and on Arm-PCR targeting CDR3 regions. Each CDR3 protein is one row after TCRdb ran MiXCR on the multiplex PCR reads. The table shows around 500,000 distinct CDR3 sequences, with roughly 12% occurring only once. These data also formed part of another study, on T cells in Graves' hyperthyroidism and ophthalmopathy.

This clonotype originated in a young man with Graves disease. The sequencing here drew on peripheral blood mononuclear cells (PBMCs), taken at new diagnosis, from a patient treated with antithyroid drugs.

The CDR3 coding sequence is TGTGCCAGCAGTCCCGCGGAGATCCGGGACTTTAGCCAGGACGAGCAGTACTTC. It is translated as CASSPAEIRDFSQDEQYF. The chain combines TRBV12-3 or TRBV12-4 with TRBJ2-7, with TRBD2 as a possible D gene (6 bases). The V gene lost 5 bases and the J gene lost 5 bases, with 28 bases spanning the gap. CDR3 length: 18 amino acids.